These 16 T cell receptor beta chains came from one sample sequenced in a study of cytomegalovirus exposure and HLA in healthy donors. Use of 60 Vbeta and 13 Jbeta primers characterized the PCR. Assay: immunoSEQ multiplex PCR; the TCRdb copy retains only in-frame clones and omits some. Found here are around 99,000 clones, around 77% of them singletons; the top ten hold roughly 4.2%. Sequencing input: PBMCs. The receptor set was obtained from a male donor in good health and CMV-seronegative.

The rearrangement uses TRBV5-1 and TRBJ1-4, with D uncertain. Trimming stripped 0 bases from V and 0 bases from J, with 6 bases between. CDR1 SGHRS and CDR2 YFSETQ come from the germline V gene. The CDR3 runs 15 residues. The chain's CDR3 is CASSLEGATNEKLFF. Here the CDR3 DNA reads TGCGCCAGCAGCTTGGAAGGAGCAACTAATGAAAAACTGTTTTTT.

The rearrangement links TRBV15 to TRBJ2-1; D is undetermined. CDR1 is LNHNV and CDR2 is YYDKDF in the germline V gene (reference sequence). V dropped 1 base and J dropped 0 bases, with 7 bases sitting between them. The CDR3 loop spans 15 amino acids. In DNA, the CDR3 is TGTGCCACCAGCAGAGTAGGCGGCTCCTACAATGAGCAGTTCTTC. Encoded protein: CATSRVGGSYNEQFF.

The chain links TRBV10-1 to TRBJ2-5, with D perhaps matching TRBD1 (6 bases). Between the trimmed V and J ends, which lost 3 bases and 4 bases, there was a span of 12 bases. The CDR3 contains 14 residues. Germline assignment: CDR1 WNHNN and CDR2 SYGVQD (reference sequence). As DNA, the CDR3 is TGCGCCAGCAGTGACAGGGGATGGGGAGAGACCCAGTACTTC. Protein sequence: CASSDRGWGETQYF.

This rearrangement joins TRBV29-1 to TRBJ1-2, with TRBD1 identical over 7 bases. V was pared by 7 bases and J by 5 bases, with 13 bases of the junction left unmatched. Germline CDR1 is SQVTM and CDR2 is ANQGSEA. The CDR3 runs 14 residues. The CDR3 DNA sequence: TGCAGCGCACAAAGAGGGACAGCGAGATATGGCTACACCTTC. This sequence encodes CSAQRGTARYGYTF.

The rearrangement uses TRBV29-1 and TRBJ1-1, with TRBD1 identical over 8 bases. With 4 bases clipped from V and 8 bases from J, the junction kept 9 bases outside the gene matches. CDR3 length: 13 residues. CDR1 is SQVTM and CDR2 is ANQGSEA in the germline V gene. DNA of the CDR3: TGCAGCGTTGTCCGGGACAGGAAAACGGAAGCTTTCTTT. Translation: CSVVRDRKTEAFF.

This chain uses TRBV9 with TRBJ2-1; 13 nucleotides agree with TRBD2. Germline trimming cut 2 bases from V and 7 bases from J; bases unmatched to any gene: 12. The germline gives CDR1 SGDLS, CDR2 YYNGEE. The CDR3 is 18 residues long. The CDR3: CASSVTTFTSGRGNEQFF. The CDR3, as DNA: TGTGCCAGCAGCGTTACTACCTTTACTAGCGGGAGGGGGAATGAGCAGTTCTTC. Variable domain in full (rest from reference TRBV9 and TRBJ2-1): DSGVTQTPKHLITATGQRVTLRCSPRSGDLSVYWYQQSLDQGLQFLIQYYNGEERAKGNILERFSAQQFPDLHSELNLSSLELGDSALYFCASSVTTFTSGRGNEQFFGPGTRLTVL.

The V call is TRBV2, the J call TRBJ2-7; D is unresolved. CDR3 size: 14 residues. With 5 bases removed from V and 6 bases from J, the gap between germline ends came to 17 bases. Germline-derived CDR1 and CDR2 are SNHLY and FYNNEI. Here the CDR3 reads CASSFDIRLIEQYF. The CDR3, as DNA: TGTGCCAGCAGTTTTGACATTAGGCTTATCGAGCAGTACTTC.

The rearrangement uses TRBV4-2 and TRBJ2-1, with 9 bases that match TRBD2. The CDR3 contains 18 residues. After removal of 1 base from V and 6 bases from J, the junction contained 13 bases not matched to a gene. Germline CDR1 reads LGHNA; CDR2 reads YNFKEQ. CDR3 residues: CASSQGATSGHSGNEQFF. CDR3 DNA: TGTGCCAGCAGCCAAGGGGCGACTAGCGGCCATTCCGGCAATGAGCAGTTCTTC.

The chain has TRBV7-9 and TRBJ1-5; 8 bases are shared with TRBD1. Trimming cost V 6 bases and J 3 bases; bases outside gene matches: 4. This CDR3 contains 14 residues. The germline V gene encodes CDR1 SEHNR and CDR2 FQNEAQ (reference sequence). DNA of the CDR3: TGTGCCAGCAGTTCGACAGGGGTCAATCAGCCCCAGCATTTT. It yields the protein CASSSTGVNQPQHF.

This chain links TRBV11-2 with TRBJ2-7, with a weak D call TRBD2 (5 bases). Trimming cost V 1 base and J 1 base, with 17 bases left between them. This CDR3 is 17 amino acids long. Germline-derived CDR1 and CDR2 are SGHAT and FQNNGV. The CDR3 DNA follows: TGTGCCAGCAGCTTAGGGGGAGACGGACTCGGTTCCTACGAGCAGTACTTC. Protein product: CASSLGGDGLGSYEQYF.

The chain recombines TRBV5-8 with TRBJ2-3; the match to TRBD2 covers 12 bases. This CDR3 spans 16 amino acids. V trimming: 5 bases; J trimming: 2 bases; junction bases outside the gene matches: 6. Looked up from germline, CDR1 is SGHTS and CDR2 is YDEGEE. This chain's CDR3 is CASRASGRALTDTQYF. CDR3 coding DNA: TGTGCCAGCAGAGCTAGCGGGAGGGCCCTCACAGATACGCAGTATTTT.

The rearrangement uses TRBV28 and TRBJ2-3; 7 bases are shared with TRBD2. The junction had 3 bases not matched to a gene; V was cut back by 9 bases and J by 0 bases. This CDR3 spans 13 amino acids. Germline V gene lookup returns CDR1 MDHEN and CDR2 SYDVKM. For the CDR3, the DNA is TGTGCCAGTCGGGACTACAGCACAGATACGCAGTATTTT. It is translated as CASRDYSTDTQYF.

The chain joins TRBV30 to TRBJ1-1, with TRBD1 matching over 12 bases. The germline CDR1 and CDR2 sequences are GTSNPN and SVGIG (reference sequence). CDR3 length: 17 residues. Trimming removed 0 bases from V and 6 bases from J; junction bases left unmatched: 11. CDR3 sequence: CAWSVPGQGAERAEAFF. For the CDR3, the DNA is TGTGCCTGGAGTGTACCGGGACAGGGGGCCGAACGCGCTGAAGCTTTCTTT.

This chain links TRBV6-5 with TRBJ2-7; TRBD1 agrees at 7 bases. V trimming: 2 bases; J trimming: 4 bases; junction bases outside the gene matches: 2. The CDR3 spans 13 residues. The germline V gene has CDR1 MNHEY and CDR2 SVGAGI. This chain's CDR3 is CASSYNRGYEQYF. The CDR3, as DNA: TGTGCCAGCAGTTACAACAGGGGATACGAGCAGTACTTC.

This clone was found a few times. This sequence joins TRBV5-4 and TRBJ2-1; D might be TRBD2 (6 bases). V lost 4 bases and J lost 4, with 12 bases in between. The CDR3 consists of 14 residues. CDR1 SGHNT and CDR2 YYREEE come from the germline V gene (reference sequence). The CDR3 reads CASSPGLPYNEQFF. The CDR3 DNA is TGTGCCAGCAGCCCGGGACTTCCATACAATGAGCAGTTCTTC.

The chain employs TRBV30 and TRBJ1-6; D is possibly TRBD1 (6 bases). The CDR3 runs 13 residues. Per the germline V gene, CDR1 is GTSNPN and CDR2 is SVGIG (reference sequence). Trimming shortened V by 3 bases and J by 8 bases, and 11 bases separated the two germline ends. The CDR3, as DNA: TGTGCCTGGAGGGGAGAGGGGGATTCACCCCTCCACTTT. Amino acids: CAWRGEGDSPLHF.